This T cell receptor (beta chain) came from a study of T-cell memory formation after mild COVID-19. A few counts support this clonotype. Antigen specificity is unknown. From the 5' RACE reads, TCRdb called clonotypes with MiXCR, one entry per CDR3 protein. The table includes 300,000 to 350,000 distinct CDR3 sequences, roughly 13% detected once. Study results and limitations: The study found balanced CD4/CD8 in clones contracting day 15 to 85 and a CD4+ lean in later expanders.

V gave up 0 bases and J gave up 8 bases, with 16 bases separating them. Germline CDR1 SEHNR, CDR2 FQNEAQ (reference sequence). This CDR3 is 16 amino acids long. V is TRBV7-9 and J is TRBJ1-4; D might be TRBD1 (6 bases). The sequence was obtained from a man between 18 and 29 years old who had mild COVID-19 (a few samples of this study predate the infection). Cell type and time point are not known. The sample comprised PBMCs or a T cell subset sorted from them (not recorded which). The CDR3 sequence: CASSLASGAQGEKLFF. The CDR3 DNA reads TGTGCCAGCAGCTTAGCGTCTGGGGCCCAGGGGGAAAAACTGTTTTTT.